A selection of T cell receptor beta chains follows, all from one sample in a study of control samples from healthy donors and cancer patients. TCRdb keeps only in-frame clones here, not all; method: immunoSEQ multiplex PCR. The table has approximately 69,000 clones, 89% seen once. The sequencing input was PBMCs. The receptors come from a man aged 55-75 years with colorectal cancer. Both conserved end residues are part of each CDR3. Fields, in order: J gene, clone size, D gene, V gene, CDR3 DNA, CDR3 protein. The D gene is left open where the match is weak. Rows give clone size only sometimes, using once, few, many, or a class for an expanded clone.

j_call: TRBJ2-7
clone_size: -
d_call: -
v_call: TRBV2
cdr3_nt: TGTGCCAGCCATGAACGTTCCTACGAGCAGTACTTC
cdr3_aa: CASHERSYEQYF

j_call: TRBJ2-2
clone_size: -
d_call: -
v_call: TRBV4-2
cdr3_nt: TGTGCCAGCAGCCAAGATTGGCTACCGTCGAACACCGGGGAGCTGTTTTTT
cdr3_aa: CASSQDWLPSNTGELFF

j_call: TRBJ1-1
clone_size: once
d_call: TRBD1
v_call: TRBV19
cdr3_nt: TGTGCCAGTAACGGGCTCCGGGACAGGGCTAAAGCTTTCTTT
cdr3_aa: CASNGLRDRAKAFF

j_call: TRBJ2-7
clone_size: -
d_call: TRBD1
v_call: TRBV2
cdr3_nt: TGTGCCAGCGGTGGTGGGGACAGGGGGCTCTCCTACGAGCAGTACTTC
cdr3_aa: CASGGGDRGLSYEQYF

j_call: TRBJ1-2
clone_size: -
d_call: -
v_call: TRBV7-2
cdr3_nt: TGTGCCAGCAGCACCCCCGTGGGACTTGGCTACACCTTC
cdr3_aa: CASSTPVGLGYTF

j_call: TRBJ1-2
clone_size: -
d_call: -
v_call: TRBV30
cdr3_nt: TGTGCCTGGAGCCCAGGCAGCTATGGCTACACCTTC
cdr3_aa: CAWSPGSYGYTF

j_call: TRBJ1-2
clone_size: -
d_call: -
v_call: TRBV30
cdr3_nt: TGTGCCTGGAGTCCCATACGAGCCAGGATCTTC
cdr3_aa: CAWSPIRARIF

j_call: TRBJ2-5
clone_size: -
d_call: -
v_call: TRBV7-3
cdr3_nt: TGTGCCAGCAGCTTAACGCTGCAAGAGACCCAGTACTTC
cdr3_aa: CASSLTLQETQYF

j_call: TRBJ2-3
clone_size: -
d_call: -
v_call: TRBV5-1
cdr3_nt: TGCGCCAGCAGCCGTGGGGACGGACGGGGTTCAGATACGCAGTATTTT
cdr3_aa: CASSRGDGRGSDTQYF

j_call: TRBJ2-5
clone_size: -
d_call: TRBD2
v_call: TRBV6-5
cdr3_nt: TGTGCCAGCGGCCCGGGAGGGGTCCCCGAAGGGACCCAGTACTTC
cdr3_aa: CASGPGGVPEGTQYF

j_call: TRBJ1-1
clone_size: -
d_call: TRBD1
v_call: TRBV27
cdr3_nt: TGTGCCAGCAGTCGGACAGGGGGGAAAACTGAAGCTTTCTTT
cdr3_aa: CASSRTGGKTEAFF

j_call: TRBJ1-2
clone_size: -
d_call: TRBD1
v_call: TRBV30
cdr3_nt: TGTGCCTGGAGTGCCCAGGGGGCGGGTGGCTACACCTTC
cdr3_aa: CAWSAQGAGGYTF

j_call: TRBJ1-1
clone_size: -
d_call: -
v_call: TRBV12-1
cdr3_nt: TGTGCCAGCAGCTTATTAACCGGGACCGTGAACACTGAAGCTTTCTTT
cdr3_aa: CASSLLTGTVNTEAFF

j_call: TRBJ1-1
clone_size: -
d_call: -
v_call: TRBV25-1
cdr3_nt: TGTGCCAGTGGACCAGGGCCTGAAGCTTTCTTT
cdr3_aa: CASGPGPEAFF

j_call: TRBJ2-1
clone_size: -
d_call: -
v_call: TRBV7-3
cdr3_nt: TGTGCCAGCAGCTTAGTAGGGGACTCTATTTACAATGAGCAGTTCTTC
cdr3_aa: CASSLVGDSIYNEQFF

j_call: TRBJ2-1
clone_size: -
d_call: -
v_call: TRBV18
cdr3_nt: TGTGCCAGCTCATTCCGGCGGCTTTTAACTTACAATGAGCAGTTCTTC
cdr3_aa: CASSFRRLLTYNEQFF

j_call: TRBJ2-5
clone_size: -
d_call: -
v_call: TRBV4-1
cdr3_nt: TGCGCCAGCAGCCAAGGAATACAAGAGACCCAGTACTTC
cdr3_aa: CASSQGIQETQYF

j_call: TRBJ2-1
clone_size: -
d_call: TRBD2
v_call: TRBV27
cdr3_nt: TGTGCCAGCTCCCGGAGAGAAGCGGGGGGATCTTACTCCTACAATGAGCAGTTCTTC
cdr3_aa: CASSRREAGGSYSYNEQFF

j_call: TRBJ2-1
clone_size: -
d_call: TRBD2
v_call: TRBV7-8
cdr3_nt: TGTGCCAGCAGCCGAGAGGGACTAGGAAACAATGAGCAGTTCTTC
cdr3_aa: CASSREGLGNNEQFF

j_call: TRBJ2-7
clone_size: -
d_call: -
v_call: TRBV18
cdr3_nt: TGTGCCAGCTCAGAGTGGGGGGAGACCTACGAGCAGTACTTC
cdr3_aa: CASSEWGETYEQYF

j_call: TRBJ1-2
clone_size: -
d_call: TRBD1
v_call: TRBV6-1
cdr3_nt: TGTGCCAGCAGTGAGGGGACAGGGTGGGACGGCTACACCTTC
cdr3_aa: CASSEGTGWDGYTF

j_call: TRBJ2-5
clone_size: -
d_call: -
v_call: TRBV7-9
cdr3_nt: TGTGCCAGCAGCCCAGACGAGGGCTACCTGTACCAAGAGACCCAGTACTTC
cdr3_aa: CASSPDEGYLYQETQYF

j_call: TRBJ1-3
clone_size: -
d_call: -
v_call: TRBV6-5
cdr3_nt: TGTGCCAGCACCGACAGATCTGGAAACACCATATATTTT
cdr3_aa: CASTDRSGNTIYF

j_call: TRBJ1-2
clone_size: -
d_call: TRBD1
v_call: TRBV6-5
cdr3_nt: TGTGCCAGCAGTTGGACCGACAGGGTTGGCTACACCTTC
cdr3_aa: CASSWTDRVGYTF

j_call: TRBJ2-2
clone_size: once
d_call: TRBD2
v_call: TRBV11-3
cdr3_nt: TGTGCCAGCAGCTTAAGCGGGGTGAGGAACACCGGGGAGCTGTTTTTT
cdr3_aa: CASSLSGVRNTGELFF

j_call: TRBJ2-2
clone_size: -
d_call: -
v_call: TRBV4-1
cdr3_nt: TGCGCCAGCAGCCAATTAGGGGGGGCCAACACCGGGGAGCTGTTTTTT
cdr3_aa: CASSQLGGANTGELFF

j_call: TRBJ1-1
clone_size: -
d_call: -
v_call: TRBV6-6
cdr3_nt: TGTGCCAGTACAACGAACACTGAAGCTTTCTTT
cdr3_aa: CASTTNTEAFF

j_call: TRBJ1-2
clone_size: -
d_call: -
v_call: TRBV4-3
cdr3_nt: TGCGCCAGCAGCCAAGATGTCGCTGGCAGGGTAGACGGCTACACCTTC
cdr3_aa: CASSQDVAGRVDGYTF

j_call: TRBJ2-7
clone_size: -
d_call: -
v_call: TRBV7-9
cdr3_nt: TGTGCCAGCAGCTCGAGCCCGCCACGGCCCTACGAGCAGTACTTC
cdr3_aa: CASSSSPPRPYEQYF

j_call: TRBJ2-2
clone_size: -
d_call: -
v_call: TRBV3-1/TRBV3-2
cdr3_nt: TGTGCCAGCAGCCAAACAAACACCGGGGAGCTGTTTTTT
cdr3_aa: CASSQTNTGELFF

j_call: TRBJ1-4
clone_size: -
d_call: TRBD1
v_call: TRBV3-1/TRBV3-2
cdr3_nt: TGTGCCAGCAGCCCTACAGGGGGCGCGTTTGAAAAACTGTTTTTT
cdr3_aa: CASSPTGGAFEKLFF

j_call: TRBJ1-2
clone_size: -
d_call: -
v_call: TRBV6-5
cdr3_nt: TGTGCCAGCAGCCCCTACATTGGTCGGGTCGATGGCTACACCTTC
cdr3_aa: CASSPYIGRVDGYTF

j_call: TRBJ2-1
clone_size: -
d_call: -
v_call: TRBV30
cdr3_nt: TGTGCCTGGAGGTGGCGAAAAAGCGGTGCGGACAATGAGCAGTTCTTC
cdr3_aa: CAWRWRKSGADNEQFF

j_call: TRBJ2-1
clone_size: -
d_call: TRBD2
v_call: TRBV18
cdr3_nt: TGTGCCAGCTCACTACGGACTAGCGGGGGCGGGGATGAGCAGTTCTTC
cdr3_aa: CASSLRTSGGGDEQFF

j_call: TRBJ2-7
clone_size: -
d_call: TRBD1
v_call: TRBV7-8
cdr3_nt: TGTGCCAGCAGCTTAACCGGGACAGGGGGCTACGAGCAGTACTTC
cdr3_aa: CASSLTGTGGYEQYF

j_call: TRBJ1-4
clone_size: -
d_call: -
v_call: TRBV6-1
cdr3_nt: TGTGCCAGCAGTGATAATTTCTTGGATGAAAAACTGTTTTTT
cdr3_aa: CASSDNFLDEKLFF

j_call: TRBJ2-6
clone_size: once
d_call: -
v_call: TRBV19
cdr3_nt: TGTGCCAGTACCCAAGGGGTTATTTCACCTGGGGCCAACGTCCTGACTTTC
cdr3_aa: CASTQGVISPGANVLTF

j_call: TRBJ1-1
clone_size: -
d_call: TRBD1
v_call: TRBV19
cdr3_nt: TGTGCCAGTAGGAGACAGGGTCAAGCTTTCTTT
cdr3_aa: CASRRQGQAFF

j_call: TRBJ2-5
clone_size: -
d_call: TRBD2
v_call: TRBV5-4
cdr3_nt: TGTGCCAGCTCGACTAGCGGGGGCCGGCTTATCACAGGGACCCAGTACTTC
cdr3_aa: CASSTSGGRLITGTQYF

j_call: TRBJ1-5
clone_size: -
d_call: TRBD1
v_call: TRBV19
cdr3_nt: TGTGCCAGTAGTGTCGACGGGACAGGAGGTCAGCCCCAGCATTTT
cdr3_aa: CASSVDGTGGQPQHF

j_call: TRBJ2-2
clone_size: -
d_call: TRBD2
v_call: TRBV11-2
cdr3_nt: TGTGCCAGCAGCTTAGAAAGCCTAGCGGGGCGGGTCGGGGAGCTGTTTTTT
cdr3_aa: CASSLESLAGRVGELFF

j_call: TRBJ2-7
clone_size: -
d_call: TRBD2
v_call: TRBV6-6
cdr3_nt: TGTGCCAGCCGCGGGGGGGCCGCAGAGCAGTACTTC
cdr3_aa: CASRGGAAEQYF

j_call: TRBJ1-4
clone_size: -
d_call: -
v_call: TRBV7-2
cdr3_nt: TGTGCCAGCAGCTTAGAGGGGGTTGGAGGGGTGGAAAAACTGTTTTTT
cdr3_aa: CASSLEGVGGVEKLFF

j_call: TRBJ1-6
clone_size: -
d_call: -
v_call: TRBV27
cdr3_nt: TGTGCCAGCAGTTTATCGAAGAGCTCCTATAATTCACCCCTCCACTTT
cdr3_aa: CASSLSKSSYNSPLHF

j_call: TRBJ2-4
clone_size: once
d_call: TRBD1
v_call: TRBV5-4
cdr3_nt: TGTGCCAGCAGCTTGGGAGTCGACAGGGTCAAAAACATTCAGTACTTC
cdr3_aa: CASSLGVDRVKNIQYF

j_call: TRBJ2-7
clone_size: -
d_call: TRBD2
v_call: TRBV6-6
cdr3_nt: TGTGCCAGCAGCCTTAAACGCGGCGGGGCGGGGGTTGGGTCGAATTACGAGCAGTACTTC
cdr3_aa: CASSLKRGGAGVGSNYEQYF

j_call: TRBJ2-7
clone_size: once
d_call: TRBD2
v_call: TRBV3-1/TRBV3-2
cdr3_nt: TGTGCCAGCAGCCAAGGGGCGGCGGGGGGTTCGTACGAGCAGTACTTC
cdr3_aa: CASSQGAAGGSYEQYF

j_call: TRBJ2-7
clone_size: once
d_call: TRBD1
v_call: TRBV9
cdr3_nt: TGTGCCAGCAGCCCTCAAGAAAGGACAGGTAATTACTACGAGCAGTACTTC
cdr3_aa: CASSPQERTGNYYEQYF

j_call: TRBJ2-1
clone_size: -
d_call: TRBD1
v_call: TRBV6-5
cdr3_nt: TGTGCCAGCAGACCGGACAGGGGATACAATGAGCAGTTCTTC
cdr3_aa: CASRPDRGYNEQFF